The entry below gives a single T cell receptor beta chain sequence along with its context. Antigen unknown. Germline values: CDR1 SGDLS, CDR2 YYNGEE. The CDR3 loop spans 14 amino acids. Deletions cut 5 bases from V and 7 bases from J, with 15 bases between. This record comes from a study of memory CD4+ T cells and cytomegalovirus serostatus. Study-level background: Of the healthy Belgian adults, under 10 were CMV seropositive and about 24 seronegative.

Single viable CD3+CD4+CD8-CD45RO+ cells were sorted as the memory CD4+ T cells. CMV serostatus came from serum IgG against pp150, pp28, p38, p52. Repertoires were generated with immunoSEQ multiplex PCR, while TCRdb's copy carries only in-frame clones and drops some. The sample yields 56,000 or so clones, around three quarters seen once. The study, taken as a whole, reports: The CMV-associated TCR signature appears largely within the CD4+ memory repertoire. Of roughly 180 reported CMV TCRbeta sequences, 55 to 80 were found in memory CD4+ repertoires.

Sequences were obtained from memory CD4+ T cells from blood. The chain is built from TRBV9 and TRBJ2-2; no clear D. The receptor was derived from an adult in good health and CMV-seronegative. Some clones in this sample may be carry-over from other donors' samples. The CDR3 coding sequence is TGTGCCAGCAGATATTCATCGGTCGACGGGGAGCTGTTTTTT. Residues: CASRYSSVDGELFF.